Listed below are T cell receptor beta chains from one sample, sequenced in a study of cytomegalovirus exposure and HLA in healthy donors. Data came from immunoSEQ multiplex PCR; TCRdb stores just in-frame clones and leaves some out. The sample shows 65,000 to 75,000 clones, nearly 95% of them seen only once. The material sequenced was PBMCs. The receptor source for this set is a man aged 18 to 30 in good health and CMV-seropositive. Each CDR3 is given with its conserved first and last residue. D genes are given only for firm matches. Size values are once, few and many counts, or a class for expanded clones, and some rows have none.

cdr3_length j_call clone_size v_call d_call cdr3_nt cdr3_aa
15 TRBJ2-3 NA TRBV7-8 NA TGTGCCAGCAGCTTTAGGAGCGGGAGCACAGATACGCAGTATTTT CASSFRSGSTDTQYF
14 TRBJ1-2 NA TRBV6-6 NA TGTGCCAGCATCTCAGGGGCCTCCTCCTATGGCTACACCTTC CASISGASSYGYTF
11 TRBJ2-1 NA TRBV10-3 NA TGTGCCATCAGGAAGGAGAATGAGCAGTTCTTC CAIRKENEQFF
15 TRBJ2-1 NA TRBV5-6 NA TGTGCCAGCAGCAGCGACGGTCTATTACACAATGAGCAGTTCTTC CASSSDGLLHNEQFF
15 TRBJ2-5 NA TRBV28 TRBD1 TGTGCCAGCAGTCGAGGGGGCCGTCATCGGGAGACCCAGTACTTC CASSRGGRHRETQYF
13 TRBJ1-1 NA TRBV29-1 NA TGCAGCGTTGTAGCAGGGGTGAACACTGAAGCTTTCTTT CSVVAGVNTEAFF
15 TRBJ2-7 once TRBV10-3 NA TGTGCCATCAGTGAGGGGGAACAGGGTGGTTTGCGGCAGTACTTC CAISEGEQGGLRQYF
15 TRBJ1-1 NA TRBV9 TRBD1 TGTGCCAGCAGCGCCCAGACAGGGATGAACACTGAAGCTTTCTTT CASSAQTGMNTEAFF
16 TRBJ2-6 NA TRBV7-6 NA TGTGCCAGCAATCCCGGACAGAGCGCTGGGGCCAACGTCCTGACTTTC CASNPGQSAGANVLTF
15 TRBJ2-7 NA TRBV28 TRBD2 TGTGCCAGCAGGGGGGGAGGGGCGGCATATTACGAGCAGTACTTC CASRGGGAAYYEQYF
14 TRBJ1-5 NA TRBV5-5 TRBD1 TGTGCCAGCAGCTCCGGACAGGGTAATCAGCCCCAGCATTTT CASSSGQGNQPQHF
16 TRBJ2-4 once TRBV6-4 TRBD2 TGTGCCAGCAGTGCCGGGACTAGCGGGAGGGGTAGCATTCAGTACTTC CASSAGTSGRGSIQYF
14 TRBJ1-2 NA TRBV5-1 NA TGCGCCAGCAGCTTAACCCAGGGCGCCTATGGCTACACCTTC CASSLTQGAYGYTF
14 TRBJ2-1 once TRBV10-3 TRBD2 TGTGCCATCAGTGAAAGCGGGAGCGACAATGAGCAGTTCTTC CAISESGSDNEQFF
14 TRBJ2-3 NA TRBV13 TRBD2 TGTGCCAGCAGCGGACTAGTGCGGACAGATACGCAGTATTTT CASSGLVRTDTQYF
19 TRBJ2-3 NA TRBV5-1 TRBD2 TGCGCCAGCAGCTCCGGACTAGCGGGAGCACGGGAAAGCACAGATACGCAGTATTTT CASSSGLAGARESTDTQYF
14 TRBJ2-2 NA TRBV19 TRBD1 TGTGCCAGTAGTATAGTCGGGACAGGGGGGGAGCTGTTTTTT CASSIVGTGGELFF
15 TRBJ2-1 NA TRBV28 TRBD1 TGTGCCAGCAGTCTCACAGGGGGGTCCTACAATGAGCAGTTCTTC CASSLTGGSYNEQFF
15 TRBJ2-3 once TRBV7-3 TRBD2 TGTGCCAGCAGCTTAAGGGGGACTAGCGCGGATACGCAGTATTTT CASSLRGTSADTQYF
15 TRBJ2-1 once TRBV5-4 TRBD2 TGTGCCAGCAGCTTGGAACTAGCGGGAGGAAATGAGCAGTTCTTC CASSLELAGGNEQFF
12 TRBJ1-2 NA TRBV6-1 TRBD1 TGTGCCAGCAGGACAGGGGGCACTGGCTACACCTTC CASRTGGTGYTF
17 TRBJ2-1 NA TRBV13 TRBD1 TGTGCCAGCAGCTTAGGAGTGGCTAGCTCCACAGGGGATGAGCAGTTCTTC CASSLGVASSTGDEQFF
13 TRBJ2-1 NA TRBV10-3 TRBD2 TGTGCCTCGGGGGGGGCTATTTACAATGAGCAGTTCTTC CASGGAIYNEQFF
15 TRBJ2-7 NA TRBV30 NA TGTGCCTGGGAGGGACCAGGTAGCGGACTGGAAGAGCAGTACTTC CAWEGPGSGLEEQYF
16 TRBJ1-3 NA TRBV6-5 NA TGTGCCAGCAGTTACTCCACACACGTCTCTGGAAACACCATATATTTT CASSYSTHVSGNTIYF
16 TRBJ2-5 NA TRBV7-2 TRBD2 TGTGCCAGCAGCCCCGCCCTTAGCGGGGGCAGGGAGACCCAGTACTTC CASSPALSGGRETQYF
13 TRBJ2-5 NA TRBV5-1 NA TGCGCCAGCAGCTTGGGAGATCAAGAGACCCAGTACTTC CASSLGDQETQYF
13 TRBJ2-7 NA TRBV6-5 TRBD2 TGTGCCAGCAGTCCTAGCGGGGGCTACGAGCAGTACTTC CASSPSGGYEQYF
14 TRBJ1-5 NA TRBV2 NA TGTGCCAGCAGGGGACACGGTAGCAATCAGCCCCAGCATTTT CASRGHGSNQPQHF
15 TRBJ1-5 NA TRBV19 TRBD1 TGTGCCAGTAGTGAGGGGACAGGGGGCTTACAGCCCCAGCATTTT CASSEGTGGLQPQHF
18 TRBJ2-3 NA TRBV11-2 NA TGTGCCAGCAGCTTAGATCCGGGGGGCGGGACGGGCACAGATACGCAGTATTTT CASSLDPGGGTGTDTQYF
14 TRBJ2-4 NA TRBV19 NA TGTGCCAGTAAGGACGAAGGGGGCAAAAACATTCAGTACTTC CASKDEGGKNIQYF
16 TRBJ2-2 NA TRBV5-4 TRBD2 TGTGCCAGCAGCTTACTAGCGGGAGAGGACACCGGGGAGCTGTTTTTT CASSLLAGEDTGELFF
15 TRBJ2-1 NA TRBV5-1 NA TGCGCCAGCAGCTTGTCGTGGGGGCAACACAATGAGCAGTTCTTC CASSLSWGQHNEQFF
13 TRBJ2-1 NA TRBV6-1 NA TGTGCCAGCAGTTTGCACAGGCTAAATGAGCAGTTCTTC CASSLHRLNEQFF
15 TRBJ2-7 NA TRBV11-3 NA TGTGCCAGCAGCCGCCTAGAAGGGGACTCCTACGAGCAGTACTTC CASSRLEGDSYEQYF